The 32 T cell receptor beta chains below were found in one sample sequenced in a study of CD8+ T cells in alopecia areata. Following RNA extraction, reverse transcription yielded cDNA that acted as the sequencing template. Assay: immunoSEQ multiplex PCR; the TCRdb copy retains only in-frame clones and omits some. Of about 70,000 clones detected, about 30% appear once; the ten largest clones hold 14% to 15%. Treatment here: oral pan-JAK inhibitor, 5-10 mg twice daily. The sample consisted of CD8+ T cells sorted from blood, taken at week 4, from a patient treated with tofacitinib. The source of these receptors is a human donor with alopecia areata.

This clone appeared a few times. The rearrangement joins TRBV20-1 to TRBJ2-7; D is unclear. The germline V gene encodes CDR1 DFQATT and CDR2 SNEGSKA (reference sequence). The germline V and J ends were trimmed by 3 bases and 0 bases, with 3 bases remaining between them. This CDR3 has 11 amino acids. CDR3 bases: TGCAGTGCTAGTCCCTCCTACGAGCAGTACTTC. Residues: CSASPSYEQYF.

CDR3 amino acids: CASSAPGGTYEQYF. CDR3 coding DNA: TGTGCCAGCAGTGCCCCGGGAGGGACCTACGAGCAGTACTTC. J is TRBJ2-7 and V is TRBV25-1; 8 nucleotides agree with TRBD2. Trimming at V came to 4 bases and at J to 2 bases, leaving 4 bases not matched to a gene. The CDR3 extends over 14 amino acids. From germline, CDR1 is MGHDK and CDR2 SYGVNS.

In this sample, this clone turned up a few times. This chain joins TRBV11-1 and TRBJ2-7, with D perhaps TRBD2 (6 bases). This CDR3 is built from 13 residues. CDR1 SGHAT and CDR2 FQDESV come from the germline V gene (reference sequence). With 5 bases removed from V and 3 bases from J, the gap between germline ends came to 11 bases. The CDR3 protein is CASSAREHYEQYF. Written as DNA, the CDR3 is TGTGCCAGCAGCGCCCGGGAGCACTACGAGCAGTACTTC.

The chain combines TRBV5-1 with TRBJ2-5; 9 bases map to TRBD2. V trimming: 7 bases; J trimming: 3 bases; junction bases outside the gene matches: 19. Germline V CDR1 and CDR2: SGHRS, YFSETQ. The CDR3 spans 18 residues. The CDR3 DNA follows: TGCGCCAGCGAACCCTTCGGGCTAGCGGGACTGGGGGAAGAGACCCAGTACTTC. This codes for CASEPFGLAGLGEETQYF.

This chain connects TRBV29-1 to TRBJ2-4; D is undetermined. The V gene lost 7 bases and the J gene lost 4 bases, with 8 bases spanning the gap. Germline V gene data show CDR1 as SQVTM and CDR2 as ANQGSEA. The CDR3 spans 11 residues. CDR3 sequence reads: CSAWMKNIQYF. In DNA, the CDR3 is TGCAGCGCCTGGATGAAAAACATTCAGTACTTC.

This chain links TRBV30 with TRBJ2-7; D possibly corresponds to TRBD2 (6 bases). CDR3 length equals 12 residues. Per the germline V gene, CDR1 is GTSNPN and CDR2 is SVGIG (reference sequence). V lost 1 base and J 3 bases, leaving 7 bases between the germline ends. The CDR3 spells CAWSDGGYEQYF. CDR3 DNA sequence: TGTGCCTGGAGTGACGGGGGCTACGAGCAGTACTTC.

J is TRBJ2-2 and V is TRBV5-6; D remains ambiguous. Germline CDR1 and CDR2: SGHDT and YYEEEE. The CDR3 totals 12 residues. V lost 4 bases to trimming and J lost 6 bases, with 7 bases between them. The CDR3 DNA sequence: TGTGCCAGCAGCGAGGTGGCCGGGGAGCTGTTTTTT. Protein sequence: CASSEVAGELFF.

This sequence joins TRBV6-6 and TRBJ1-3; D possibly corresponds to TRBD1 (5 bases). V shed 6 bases and J shed 4 bases, with 19 bases lying between them. The germline CDR1 and CDR2 sequences are MNHNY and SVGAGI (reference sequence). This CDR3 region has 16 residues. The CDR3 loop is CASRPGLEVKGNTIYF. The CDR3 DNA follows: TGTGCCAGCAGGCCGGGACTTGAGGTGAAAGGAAACACCATATATTTT.

In this sample, this clone turned up a few times. V is TRBV30 and J is TRBJ2-7; D is undetermined. The CDR3 totals 11 residues. V lost 5 bases to trimming and J lost 2 bases, with 7 bases between them. CDR1 GTSNPN and CDR2 SVGIG come from the germline V gene (reference sequence). DNA of the CDR3: TGTGCCTGGGGGTTGCCCTACGAGCAGTACTTC. Translating gives CAWGLPYEQYF.

This clone was seen a handful of times. J is TRBJ1-4 and V is TRBV29-1; 9 bases fit TRBD1. The CDR3 length is 14 residues. Germline V gene sequence: CDR1 SQVTM, CDR2 ANQGSEA. Unmatched junction bases numbered 12, after V lost 6 bases and J lost 10 bases. The CDR3, as DNA: TGCAGCGTGGGCCCGGGACAGGGCGGGGGAAAACTGTTTTTT. Amino acid sequence: CSVGPGQGGGKLFF.

This clone was picked up a small number of times. The V call is TRBV29-1, the J call TRBJ1-2; D unclear. Germline V gene data show CDR1 as SQVTM and CDR2 as ANQGSEA. Trimming left V 2 bases short and J 5 bases short, with 12 bases between. CDR3 length: 13 residues. DNA of the CDR3: TGCAGCGTTGAAACCCCCTCCGAATATGGCTACACCTTC. Protein: CSVETPSEYGYTF.

This clone was seen only a few times. The chain recombines TRBV5-1 with TRBJ1-1; D call uncertain. The CDR3 has 13 amino acids. Germline V gene data show CDR1 as SGHRS and CDR2 as YFSETQ. The V gene lost 7 bases and the J gene lost 5 bases, with 15 bases spanning the gap. For the CDR3, the DNA is TGCGCCAGCTCGACCGGAGGCAGGACTGAAGCTTTCTTT. Its translation is CASSTGGRTEAFF.

J is TRBJ2-3 and V is TRBV30; D is perhaps TRBD2 (5 bases). With 4 bases removed from V and 1 base from J, the gap between germline ends came to 6 bases. This CDR3 is 12 amino acids long. Germline V gives CDR1 GTSNPN, CDR2 SVGIG (reference sequence). The CDR3 nucleotides are TGTGCCTGGACACTAGGCACAGATACGCAGTATTTT. As protein: CAWTLGTDTQYF.

As DNA, the CDR3 is TGCGCCAGCAGCTTGTCGGTGAGCTCCTACAATGAGCAGTTCTTC. Translated: CASSLSVSSYNEQFF. V usage is TRBV5-1 and J usage is TRBJ2-1; no definite D call. The germline V and J ends were trimmed by 1 base and 0 bases, with 8 bases remaining between them. The length of the CDR3 is 15 residues. Germline V gives CDR1 SGHRS, CDR2 YFSETQ.

The genes are TRBV5-1 and TRBJ2-1; TRBD1 matches at 8 bases. Losses at the gene ends were 1 base for V and 5 bases for J; bases not matched to a gene: 2. Germline V CDR1 and CDR2: SGHRS, YFSETQ. The CDR3 length is 14 residues. The CDR3 here is CASSLYRGNNEQFF. CDR3 sequence (DNA): TGCGCCAGCAGCTTGTACAGGGGGAACAATGAGCAGTTCTTC.

The sample holds a few counts of this clone. This chain joins TRBV29-1 and TRBJ2-7; weak D call: TRBD2 (5 bases). The length of the CDR3 is 11 residues. Germline V CDR1 and CDR2: SQVTM, ANQGSEA. Trimming shortened V by 5 bases and J by 4 bases, and 9 bases separated the two germline ends. CDR3 sequence reads: CSVTSEYEQYF. Here the CDR3 DNA reads TGCAGCGTTACTAGTGAGTACGAGCAGTACTTC.

This CDR3 reads CASSLAPGPPGTEAFF. The CDR3 region has the DNA TGTGCCAGCAGCTTAGCGCCAGGTCCTCCGGGGACTGAAGCTTTCTTT. The rearrangement links TRBV7-2 to TRBJ1-1; D not resolved. V lost 0 bases and J 5 bases, leaving 16 bases between the germline ends. CDR1 SGHTA and CDR2 FQGNSA come from the germline V gene. This CDR3 spans 16 amino acids.

The V gene is TRBV29-1, the J gene TRBJ2-5; D is uncertain. V dropped 1 base and J dropped 6 bases, with 21 bases sitting between them. Germline CDR1 and CDR2: SQVTM and ANQGSEA. This CDR3 region has 16 residues. The CDR3 nucleotides are TGCAGCGTTGAAGGTCTTGTCGGTTCTTCCGTAAAGACCCAGTACTTC. This codes for CSVEGLVGSSVKTQYF.

The chain couples TRBV15 to TRBJ2-2; 10 bases fit TRBD1. Germline values: CDR1 LNHNV, CDR2 YYDKDF (reference sequence). J gave up 1 base and V 5 bases, and 10 bases lay outside the gene matches. The CDR3 loop spans 18 amino acids. DNA for the CDR3: TGTGCCACCAGCTTCCCCGTCCGGGACAGGGGGAACACCGGGGAGCTGTTTTTT. Its protein is CATSFPVRDRGNTGELFF.

In its sample, this clone was seen a few times. The chain is built from TRBV29-1 and TRBJ2-2; 7 nucleotides agree with TRBD2. The length of the CDR3 is 14 residues. CDR1 SQVTM and CDR2 ANQGSEA come from the germline V gene. With V trimmed by 4 bases and J by 2 bases, 4 bases remained unmatched. In nucleotides, the CDR3 is TGCAGCGTTGTCGGCGGGGGAAACACCGGGGAGCTGTTTTTT. It codes for CSVVGGGNTGELFF.

This rearrangement joins TRBV28 to TRBJ1-5; 9 nucleotides agree with TRBD1. The CDR3 has 16 residues. V trimming: 5 bases; J trimming: 4 bases; junction bases outside the gene matches: 9. Germline lookup yields CDR1 MDHEN and CDR2 SYDVKM. The CDR3 protein is CASSPTGQGRNQPQHF. The CDR3 DNA follows: TGTGCCAGCAGTCCAACCGGACAGGGGCGAAATCAGCCCCAGCATTTT.

In its sample, this clone was seen many times. Here the CDR3 reads CASSQGPNYGYTF. CDR3 nucleotide sequence: TGTGCCAGCAGCCAGGGACCGAACTATGGCTACACCTTC. This chain joins TRBV7-3 and TRBJ1-2, with D maybe TRBD1 (5 bases). The V gene's germline CDR1 is SGHTA and CDR2 FQGTGA. The CDR3 loop spans 13 amino acids. The V gene lost 5 bases and the J gene lost 2 bases, with 9 bases spanning the gap.

This clone was counted only a few times. This chain links TRBV15 with TRBJ1-5, with no clear D. Germline-derived CDR1 and CDR2 are LNHNV and YYDKDF (reference sequence). This CDR3 spans 15 amino acids. Trimming shortened V by 0 bases and J by 7 bases, and 13 bases separated the two germline ends. DNA of the CDR3: TGTGCCACCAGCAGAGATTTGGGCCCTGGGCAGCCCCAGCATTTT. It yields the protein CATSRDLGPGQPQHF.

The rearrangement joins TRBV30 to TRBJ2-7; D is uncertain. This CDR3 region has 13 residues. Deletions cut 5 bases from V and 4 bases from J, with 15 bases between. The germline gives CDR1 GTSNPN, CDR2 SVGIG (reference sequence). The CDR3 bases are TGTGCCTGGGGACCAGACTTTTCGTACGAGCAGTACTTC. Translated, it gives CAWGPDFSYEQYF.

This clone was observed a handful of times. Written as DNA, the CDR3 is TGTGCCAGCAGCTTAAAGACAGTCATGAACACTGAAGCTTTCTTT. Protein: CASSLKTVMNTEAFF. J is TRBJ1-1 and V is TRBV7-9, with D possibly TRBD1 on 5 matching bases. This CDR3 is 15 amino acids long. Trimming left V 2 bases short and J 0 bases short, with 10 bases between. Per germline, CDR1 SEHNR and CDR2 FQNEAQ (reference sequence).

The rearrangement uses TRBV28 and TRBJ2-5; tentatively, D is TRBD1 or TRBD2 (5 bases each). CDR1 and CDR2 (germline): MDHEN, SYDVKM. This CDR3 is built from 12 residues. Trimming stripped 5 bases from V and 4 bases from J, with 8 bases between. The CDR3 spells CASSGTAETQYF. The CDR3 nucleotides are TGTGCCAGCAGTGGGACGGCAGAGACCCAGTACTTC.

This chain connects TRBV29-1 to TRBJ1-2; TRBD1 might be the D (5 bases). Deletions cut 0 bases from V and 2 bases from J, with 13 bases between. This CDR3 has 15 residues. CDR1 SQVTM and CDR2 ANQGSEA come from the germline V gene. The CDR3: CSVEDWEGSNYGYTF. CDR3 DNA sequence: TGCAGCGTTGAAGATTGGGAGGGGTCGAACTATGGCTACACCTTC.

V gene TRBV30 combines with J gene TRBJ1-5; no clear D gene. The ends were cut back, 2 bases at V and 0 bases at J, with 8 bases in the middle. This CDR3 spans 14 amino acids. CDR1 and CDR2 (germline): GTSNPN, SVGIG (reference sequence). The CDR3 region is CAWSNGGSNQPQHF. The DNA of the CDR3 is TGTGCCTGGAGTAACGGCGGTAGCAATCAGCCCCAGCATTTT.

This clone was counted only a few times. The gene calls are TRBV10-3 and TRBJ2-2; the match to TRBD2 covers 8 bases. Trimming took 7 bases from V and 6 from J; bases not matched to a gene: 19. Germline CDR1 ENHRY, CDR2 SYGVKD. The CDR3 has 18 residues. CDR3 coding DNA: TGTGCCATCAATCAAAAGGGACCAGCGGGAGAAGTCGCCGGGGAGCTGTTTTTT. It specifies CAINQKGPAGEVAGELFF.

A few counts support this clone. The V gene is TRBV29-1, the J gene TRBJ2-7, with TRBD2 identical over 12 bases. CDR3 length: 13 residues. Germline CDR1 SQVTM, CDR2 ANQGSEA. The CDR3 sequence is CSILAGGPREQYF. The CDR3 DNA sequence: TGCAGTATCCTAGCGGGAGGGCCGCGGGAGCAGTACTTC.

The chain is built from TRBV11-2 and TRBJ2-7, with 10 bases lining up with TRBD1. The V and J ends lost 4 bases and 5 bases, in that order; junction bases with no gene match: 8. Germline CDR1 and CDR2: SGHAT and FQNNGV. This CDR3 region has 15 residues. DNA for the CDR3: TGTGCCAGCAGCTACCGGGACAGGGGCTACCACGAGCAGTACTTC. This encodes CASSYRDRGYHEQYF.

The genes are TRBV12-5 and TRBJ2-5; 12 bases match TRBD1. The CDR3 extends over 15 amino acids. Per the germline V gene, CDR1 is LGHNT and CDR2 is FRNRAP. The V and J ends lost 6 bases and 4 bases, in that order; junction bases with no gene match: 6. The CDR3 region has the DNA TGTGCTAGTGGATCCGGGACAGGGGGCTTAGAGACCCAGTACTTC. Encoded protein: CASGSGTGGLETQYF.